These 14 T cell receptor beta chains originate from one sample sequenced in a study of T cells in women clearing cervical HPV infection. Assay used: immunoSEQ multiplex PCR; TCRdb lists only in-frame clones, some missing. Recorded for this sample: some 14,000 clones. Sequencing input: blood buffy coat. The receptor set was obtained from a woman aged 18 to 75 with a cervical HPV16 infection that either progressed to CIN3+ or cleared (not recorded which).

CDR3 loop: CASSLSGTGTDYTF. CDR3 bases read: TGTGCCAGCAGCTTGAGTGGGACAGGGACTGAC. This sequence joins TRBV5-4 and TRBJ1-2, with 9 bases lining up with TRBD1. The CDR3 goes on 3 residues after the read ends, and that part is filled in from the germline J gene. The CDR3 is 14 residues long. Germline values: CDR1 SGHNT, CDR2 YYREEE (reference sequence).

CDR3 DNA, as far as it was read: TGTGCCAGCTCAGGATCCCGGACAGGGGCGCTGCCTAGCGGCCAAGAGACG. Its protein product is CASSGSRTGALPSGQET. The entire CDR3 is CASSGSRTGALPSGQETQYF. The J gene is TRBJ2-3, the V gene TRBV18, with 9 bases fitting TRBD1. Read data end 3 residues before the CDR3 end; the end is taken from the germline J gene. The CDR3 has 20 residues. CDR1 and CDR2 (germline): KGHSH, LQKENI. The full variable domain, with the rest looked up from reference TRBV18 and TRBJ2-3, is NAGVMQNPRHLVRRRGQEARLRCSPMKGHSHVYWYRQLPEEGLKFMVYLQKENIIDESGMPKERFSAEFPKEGPSILRIQQVVRGDSAAYFCASSGSRTGALPSGQETQYFGPGTRLTVL.

A word on this clone: The observed sequence ends 3 residues before the CDR3 terminus, with the missing tail filled in from the germline J gene. V is TRBV4-1 and J is TRBJ1-6; perhaps TRBD1 as D (6 bases). CDR1 is MGHRA, CDR2 YSYEKL, per germline. There are 18 residues in the CDR3. Trimming shortened V by 4 bases and J by 0 bases, and 16 bases separated the two germline ends. The CDR3 region is CASSPWGGLSSYNSPLHF. The part of the CDR3 DNA that was read is TGCGCCAGCAGCCCTTGGGGGGGGCTGAGCTCCTATAATTCACCC.

Notes on this clone: The read falls 3 residues short of the CDR3 end, and the missing part is taken from the germline J gene. This chain joins TRBV5-1 and TRBJ2-2; D perhaps matches TRBD2 (7 bases). The germline V gene encodes CDR1 SGHRS and CDR2 YFSETQ. This CDR3 contains 16 residues. The germline V and J ends were trimmed by 7 bases and 4 bases, with 20 bases remaining between them. CDR3 in amino acids: CASLPGEREGTGELFF. The CDR3 DNA, read in part, is TGCGCCAGCCTCCCAGGGGAAAGGGAGGGCACCGGGGAG.

Worth noting for this clone: Read sequence stops 3 residues before the CDR3 end, and the germline J gene provides the missing end. This sequence joins TRBV28 and TRBJ1-1, with 8 nucleotides matching TRBD1. Germline V CDR1 and CDR2: MDHEN, SYDVKM. Trimming took 6 bases from V and 0 from J; bases not matched to a gene: 9. This CDR3 contains 16 residues. The DNA read from the CDR3 is TGTGCCAGCAGCCCTGGGACAGGAAATTTGAACACTGAA. Translated: CASSPGTGNLNTE. The CDR3, in full, reads CASSPGTGNLNTEAFF.

On this clone: The read gets to within 3 residues of the CDR3 end, and the germline J gene fills in the rest. The V call is TRBV27, the J call TRBJ2-1; 10 nucleotides match TRBD2. The CDR3 covers 16 residues. Trimming took 0 bases from V and 4 from J; bases not matched to a gene: 3. Germline V gene sequence: CDR1 MNHEY, CDR2 SMNVEV (reference sequence). The CDR3 DNA, read in part, is TGTGCCAGCAGTTTATCGGCTAGCGGGAGTTACAATGAG. It is translated as CASSLSASGSYNE. The whole CDR3 region reads CASSLSASGSYNEQFF.

To note about this clone: The CDR3 end lies 3 residues beyond the end of the read and is filled in from the germline J gene. The genes are TRBV7-9 and TRBJ2-7, with TRBD2 as a possible D gene (5 bases). The germline V gene encodes CDR1 SEHNR and CDR2 FQNEAQ (reference sequence). The length of the CDR3 is 13 residues. With 5 bases removed from V and 2 bases from J, the gap between germline ends came to 10 bases. The CDR3 loop reads CASSISVTYEQYF. The CDR3 DNA, read in part, is TGTGCCAGCAGCATTAGCGTTACCTACGAG.

Notes on this clone: The sequence runs out 3 residues before the end of the CDR3; the remainder is reconstructed from the germline J gene. The V and J genes are TRBV28 and TRBJ1-1; no clear D gene. V lost 2 bases to trimming and J lost 0 bases, with 10 bases between them. The CDR3 contains 15 residues. The germline CDR1 and CDR2 sequences are MDHEN and SYDVKM. CDR3 DNA, as far as it was read: TGTGCCAGCAGTTTAAGCGCTGTCATGAACACTGAA. The encoded protein is CASSLSAVMNTE. The whole CDR3 region reads CASSLSAVMNTEAFF.

As regards this clone: The junction departs from germline at one end; a sequencing error may be responsible. With the read ending 3 residues before the CDR3 end, the germline J gene is used to fill in that end. In the same sample, other DNA sequences code for this CDR3. The V gene is TRBV5-1, the J gene TRBJ1-3; D may be TRBD1 (6 bases). This CDR3 has 15 residues. Germline CDR1 is SGHRS and CDR2 is YFSETQ. Incomplete CDR3 DNA: TGCGCCAGCAGCTTAAGGGGGGGATCGACGAACACA. Residues: CASSLRGGSTNT. The CDR3, in full, reads CASSLRGGSTNTIYF.

With regard to this clone: The read ends 3 residues shy of where the CDR3 ends; the end is completed using the germline J gene. The chain employs TRBV10-3 and TRBJ2-3; D may be TRBD1 (6 bases). The CDR3 extends over 14 amino acids. Germline lookup yields CDR1 ENHRY and CDR2 SYGVKD. Trimming pared 4 bases from V and 2 bases from J, leaving 10 bases between. The CDR3 protein is CAISVGDTTDTQYF. Incomplete CDR3 DNA: TGTGCCATCAGTGTTGGGGACACCACAGATACG.

Details on this clone: The read terminates 3 residues before the CDR3 end, so the remaining end is supplied by the germline J gene. This sequence joins TRBV5-6 and TRBJ2-3, with TRBD2 matching over 14 bases. Germline CDR1 reads SGHDT; CDR2 reads YYEEEE. The CDR3 runs 15 residues. Here the CDR3 reads CATGLAGGGSETQYF. Partial CDR3 DNA: TGTGCCACCGGACTAGCGGGGGGAGGGAGCGAGACG.

As to this clone: The CDR3 end falls 3 residues outside the read, so it is completed with the germline J gene. The V and J genes are TRBV4-1 and TRBJ1-4; maybe TRBD1 (6 bases). This CDR3 region has 16 residues. Germline V CDR1 and CDR2: MGHRA, YSYEKL. Partial CDR3 DNA: TGCGCCAGCAGCCAAGCGGCGGCAGGGGATAATTCACCA. This sequence encodes CASSQAAAGDNSP. In full, the CDR3 is CASSQAAAGDNSPLFF.

Notes on this clone: The observed sequence ends 3 residues before the CDR3 terminus, with the missing tail filled in from the germline J gene. J is TRBJ1-1 and V is TRBV19; TRBD1 agrees at 7 bases. V lost 2 bases to trimming and J lost 5 bases; unmatched junction nucleotides: 5. The germline gives CDR1 LNHDA, CDR2 SQIVND (reference sequence). CDR3 length: 14 residues. CDR3 DNA (partial): TGTGCCAGTAGTATACAGGGGGTGGGAACTGAA. Amino acid sequence: CASSIQGVGTE. The CDR3 in full is CASSIQGVGTEAFF.

Comment on this clone: The read terminates 3 residues ahead of where the CDR3 ends, so the germline J gene completes it. The chain employs TRBV5-4 and TRBJ2-1; 13 nucleotides agree with TRBD2. V lost 3 bases, J lost 4 bases, and 4 bases stayed unmatched. From germline, CDR1 is SGHNT and CDR2 YYREEE (reference sequence). The CDR3 loop spans 16 amino acids. CDR3 DNA, as far as it was read: TGTGCCAGCAGCTCCGGGACTAGCGGGGATTACAATGAG. Translated: CASSSGTSGDYNE. The entire CDR3 sequence reads CASSSGTSGDYNEQFF.